A single sample is the source of the 27 T cell receptor beta chains below, sequenced in a study of T cells after posttransplantation cyclophosphamide. Profiling relied on immunoSEQ multiplex PCR, and the TCRdb table lists in-frame clones only, not all of them. This sample has 30,000 to 35,000 clones, each found more than once. The sample comprised PBMCs. The receptor set was obtained from a woman aged 30 to 39 in good health and a related stem cell transplant donor.

This clone occurred a few times. This sequence joins TRBV27 and TRBJ2-7, with 7 bases fitting TRBD1. The CDR3 spans 16 residues. Germline V gene data show CDR1 as MNHEY and CDR2 as SMNVEV (reference sequence). V lost 2 bases to trimming and J lost 1 base; unmatched junction nucleotides: 8. The CDR3 is CASSLTSGTVSYEQYF. The CDR3 bases are TGTGCCAGCAGTTTAACGTCCGGGACAGTTTCCTACGAGCAGTACTTC.

This clone was detected many times. The CDR3 DNA is TGTGCCAGCAGTACGGACAGGGTCACTGAAGCTTTCTTT. Its protein product is CASSTDRVTEAFF. This chain links TRBV12-3 or TRBV12-4 with TRBJ1-1; 8 nucleotides agree with TRBD1. This CDR3 contains 13 residues. V shed 5 bases and J 4 bases; nucleotides not matched to a gene: 3.

This clone was counted ten times or more. V usage is TRBV12-5 and J usage is TRBJ2-4; 12 bases agree with TRBD1. The germline CDR1 and CDR2 sequences are LGHNT and FRNRAP. This CDR3 has 18 residues. V shed 5 bases, J shed 0 bases, and the junction held 8 bases outside the gene matches. This chain's CDR3 is CASGPGQGATRAKNIQYF. In nucleotides, the CDR3 is TGTGCTAGTGGTCCGGGACAGGGGGCTACTAGAGCCAAAAACATTCAGTACTTC.

This clone was seen at least ten times. This chain joins TRBV7-9 and TRBJ2-7; 8 positions agree with TRBD1. V was pared by 4 bases and J by 0 bases, with 2 bases of the junction left unmatched. Germline V gene sequence: CDR1 SEHNR, CDR2 FQNEAQ (reference sequence). The CDR3 runs 14 residues. The CDR3 nucleotides read TGTGCCAGCAGCTGGACAGGGAGCTCCTACGAGCAGTACTTC. It encodes CASSWTGSSYEQYF.

This clone was recorded a few times. CDR3 nucleotides: TGTGCCAGCAGCAAAGGGAGGGCGGGGATAGAGACCCAGTACTTC. Translation: CASSKGRAGIETQYF. This rearrangement joins TRBV7-2 to TRBJ2-5; TRBD2 matches at 7 bases. CDR1 is SGHTA and CDR2 is FQGNSA in the germline V gene. V dropped 5 bases and J dropped 4; count of bases not matched to a gene: 10. The CDR3 is 15 amino acids.

This clone was counted ten times or more. CDR3 in DNA: TGTGCCAGCAGTGACTCGACAGGGTTTGGAAACACCATATATTTT. This sequence encodes CASSDSTGFGNTIYF. This chain uses TRBV6-4 with TRBJ1-3; the match to TRBD1 covers 7 bases. Germline trimming cut 0 bases from V and 3 bases from J; bases unmatched to any gene: 2. The CDR3 sequence is 15 residues long. Looked up from germline, CDR1 is MRHNA and CDR2 is SNTAGT.

Ten or more counts support this clone. The CDR3 region is CASSLEGTTNSPLHF. In DNA form, the CDR3 reads TGCGCCAGCAGCTTGGAGGGGACAACTAATTCACCCCTCCACTTT. The genes are TRBV5-1 and TRBJ1-6, with a weak D call TRBD1 (6 bases). The CDR3 has 15 amino acids. Germline assignment: CDR1 SGHRS and CDR2 YFSETQ. Trimming cost V 0 bases and J 6 bases, with 10 bases left between them.

This clone was seen repeatedly, ten times or more. V and J are TRBV6-1 and TRBJ1-1; D unclear. Looked up from germline, CDR1 is MNHNS and CDR2 is SASEGT. The CDR3 is made up of 13 amino acids. V was shortened by 7 bases and J by 7 bases, with 16 bases between the two germline ends. The CDR3 region has the DNA TGTGCCAGCACCCTTTATCGGCAGGTTGAAGCTTTCTTT. Its protein is CASTLYRQVEAFF.

This clone was observed at least ten times. At one end, the junction sequence differs from germline, possibly due to a read error. The V gene is TRBV6-2 or TRBV6-3, the J gene TRBJ2-7; unclear D gene. The CDR3 is 16 amino acids. Germline-derived CDR1 and CDR2 are MNHEY and SVGEGT. The CDR3 DNA reads as TGTGCCAGCAGCCCAACCCTCTACCCTAACTCCCACGAGCAGTACTTC. This encodes CASSPTLYPNSHEQYF.

The sample holds many counts of this clone. The chain joins TRBV28 to TRBJ1-5, with D uncertain. Trimming took off 5 bases at V and 5 bases at J, with 13 bases between the two ends. Germline V lookup: CDR1 MDHEN, CDR2 SYDVKM. The CDR3 is 14 amino acids. The CDR3 loop is CASSVAIGHQPQHF. The CDR3, as DNA: TGTGCCAGCAGTGTCGCGATTGGGCATCAGCCCCAGCATTTT.

In this sample, this clone turned up many times. This chain joins TRBV7-9 and TRBJ1-2; TRBD1 aligns across 10 bases. Germline values: CDR1 SEHNR, CDR2 FQNEAQ (reference sequence). V was clipped by 5 bases and J by 2 bases; unmatched bases: 5. CDR3 length: 15 residues. CDR3 sequence reads: CASSRGQGENYGYTF. In nucleotides, the CDR3 is TGTGCCAGCAGCCGCGGACAGGGGGAAAACTATGGCTACACCTTC.

A few counts support this clone. The chain couples TRBV6-2 or TRBV6-3 to TRBJ1-1; the D gene is possibly TRBD1 (6 bases). This CDR3 is built from 12 residues. CDR1 MNHEY and CDR2 SVGEGT come from the germline V gene. Trimming left V 6 bases short and J 3 bases short, with 8 bases between. The CDR3 coding sequence is TGTGCCAGCAGCGACAGGTACACTGAAGCTTTCTTT. Amino acid sequence: CASSDRYTEAFF.

This clone was found many times. The V gene is TRBV18, the J gene TRBJ1-1, with a tentative D call TRBD1 (5 bases). V was pared by 2 bases and J by 4 bases, with 8 bases between. Germline CDR1 KGHSH, CDR2 LQKENI. The length of the CDR3 is 13 residues. The CDR3 is CASSPSRATEAFF. DNA for the CDR3: TGTGCCAGCTCACCATCCAGGGCCACTGAAGCTTTCTTT.

This clone appeared many times. The chain carries TRBV28 and TRBJ2-7, with 11 positions matching TRBD1. Trimming removed 5 bases from V and 3 bases from J; junction bases left unmatched: 6. The CDR3 runs 15 residues. Per the germline V gene, CDR1 is MDHEN and CDR2 is SYDVKM. The CDR3 is CASSPSGTGGYEQYF. CDR3 DNA sequence: TGTGCCAGCAGTCCCTCCGGGACAGGGGGCTACGAGCAGTACTTC.

In this sample, this clone turned up many times. The chain joins TRBV7-2 to TRBJ2-3, with 9 nucleotides matching TRBD2. Germline V gene data show CDR1 as SGHTA and CDR2 as FQGNSA. V was pared by 4 bases and J by 7 bases, with 6 bases of the junction left unmatched. The CDR3 length is 14 residues. The CDR3 DNA is TGTGCCAGCAGCTCGCGGGGGGGGTTAAATACGCAGTATTTT. The encoded protein is CASSSRGGLNTQYF.

This clone was recorded at least ten times. This chain links TRBV6-2 or TRBV6-3 with TRBJ1-1, with D perhaps matching TRBD1 (6 bases). V dropped 0 bases and J dropped 3 bases, with 11 bases sitting between them. The CDR3 loop spans 15 amino acids. Germline lookup yields CDR1 MNHEY and CDR2 SVGEGT. CDR3 loop: CASSYSGEGDTEAFF. DNA for the CDR3: TGTGCCAGCAGTTACTCAGGGGAGGGGGACACTGAAGCTTTCTTT.

This clone was seen many times. V and J are TRBV4-1 and TRBJ2-7, with 7 bases lining up with TRBD1. V lost 1 base and J lost 3; bases outside the gene matches: 3. The CDR3 runs 14 residues. Germline CDR1 and CDR2: MGHRA and YSYEKL. The DNA for the CDR3 is TGCGCCAGCAGCCAAGGGGCAGGGGGCTACGAGCAGTACTTC. Encoded protein: CASSQGAGGYEQYF.

This clone was seen ten or more times. V gene TRBV7-2 combines with J gene TRBJ2-7; D not resolved. V was clipped by 2 bases and J by 6 bases, with 5 bases between them. The length of the CDR3 is 11 residues. Germline-derived CDR1 and CDR2 are SGHTA and FQGNSA. This CDR3 is CASSLLVEQYF. The CDR3 DNA reads as TGTGCCAGCAGCTTATTAGTCGAGCAGTACTTC.

The table lists this clone with many counts. The chain is built from TRBV19 and TRBJ2-4; 7 nucleotides align to TRBD2. With V trimmed by 7 bases and J by 0 bases, 12 bases remained unmatched. The CDR3 is 17 residues long. Germline-derived CDR1 and CDR2 are LNHDA and SQIVND (reference sequence). The CDR3 DNA reads as TGTGCCAGTACGGTAGCGGGTACCAATCTAGCCAAAAACATTCAGTACTTC. Protein: CASTVAGTNLAKNIQYF.

This clone was seen repeatedly, ten times or more. The V call is TRBV5-4, the J call TRBJ1-1; D ambiguous. Germline lookup yields CDR1 SGHNT and CDR2 YYREEE (reference sequence). With 0 bases removed from V and 1 base from J, the gap between germline ends came to 4 bases. This CDR3 is built from 13 residues. CDR3 protein: CASSLAGNTEAFF. CDR3 coding DNA: TGTGCCAGCAGCTTGGCCGGGAACACTGAAGCTTTCTTT. The full variable domain, rest sourced from reference TRBV5-4 and TRBJ1-1, is ETGVTQSPTHLIKTRGQQVTLRCSSQSGHNTVSWYQQALGQGPQFIFQYYREEENGRGNFPPRFSGLQFPNYSSELNVNALELDDSALYLCASSLAGNTEAFFGQGTRLTVV.

This clone was found a few times. J is TRBJ2-1 and V is TRBV7-8; D perhaps matches TRBD1 (5 bases). Per the germline V gene, CDR1 is SGHVS and CDR2 is FQNEAQ. The germline V and J ends were trimmed by 3 bases and 0 bases, with 15 bases remaining between them. CDR3 length: 17 amino acids. The CDR3 loop is CASSLTATESSYNEQFF. CDR3 DNA sequence: TGTGCCAGCAGCTTGACCGCGACAGAGAGCTCCTACAATGAGCAGTTCTTC.

This clone was counted many times. The chain joins TRBV6-5 to TRBJ1-6; tentatively, D is TRBD1 (5 bases). The V end lost 2 bases, the J end lost 9 bases, and 14 bases lay between the germline ends. The germline V gene encodes CDR1 MNHEY and CDR2 SVGAGI. The length of the CDR3 is 15 residues. This chain's CDR3 is CASSYRQRLGSPLHF. The CDR3 nucleotides are TGTGCCAGCAGTTACCGACAGCGCCTAGGTTCACCCCTCCACTTT.

A few counts support this clone. This rearrangement joins TRBV6-5 to TRBJ1-2, with 10 bases lining up with TRBD1. Germline V gene data show CDR1 as MNHEY and CDR2 as SVGAGI. This CDR3 region has 14 residues. With V trimmed by 7 bases and J by 5 bases, 7 bases remained unmatched. CDR3 amino acids: CASIGQGGSYGYTF. The CDR3 DNA reads as TGTGCCAGCATAGGACAGGGGGGCTCTTATGGCTACACCTTC.

This clone was seen ten or more times. The gene calls are TRBV6-2 or TRBV6-3 and TRBJ2-2; TRBD1 agrees at 9 bases. Germline V gene lookup returns CDR1 MNHEY and CDR2 SVGEGT. Trimming at V came to 11 bases and at J to 3 bases, leaving 4 bases not matched to a gene. CDR3 length equals 13 residues. The CDR3 DNA is TGTGCCGGGGGACAGGGATACACCGGGGAGCTGTTTTTT. It yields the protein CAGGQGYTGELFF.

This clone is termed medium-sized. This sequence joins TRBV11-3 and TRBJ2-3; TRBD2 matches 9 bases. J gave up 3 bases and V 2 bases, and 6 bases lay outside the gene matches. The CDR3 totals 16 residues. Germline CDR1 SGHNT, CDR2 YENEEA. The CDR3 sequence is CASSLRGSGGTDTQYF. In nucleotides, the CDR3 is TGTGCCAGCAGCTTAAGGGGTAGCGGGGGAACAGATACGCAGTATTTT.

Ten or more counts support this clone. The rearrangement joins TRBV2 to TRBJ2-5; D unclear. V was shortened by 5 bases and J by 4 bases, with 5 bases between the two germline ends. CDR1 and CDR2 (germline): SNHLY, FYNNEI. The CDR3 runs 11 residues. The CDR3 is CASSPLETQYF. CDR3 sequence (DNA): TGTGCCAGCAGTCCTTTAGAGACCCAGTACTTC.

This clone was found many times. This chain links TRBV4-3 with TRBJ1-2; TRBD1 matches at 11 bases. Germline CDR1 is LGHNA and CDR2 is YSLEER. Trimming took 0 bases from V and 6 from J; bases not matched to a gene: 3. CDR3 length equals 15 residues. CDR3 nucleotide sequence: TGCGCCAGCAGCCAAGAGGGGGGACAGGGGGATGGCTACACCTTC. It is translated as CASSQEGGQGDGYTF.